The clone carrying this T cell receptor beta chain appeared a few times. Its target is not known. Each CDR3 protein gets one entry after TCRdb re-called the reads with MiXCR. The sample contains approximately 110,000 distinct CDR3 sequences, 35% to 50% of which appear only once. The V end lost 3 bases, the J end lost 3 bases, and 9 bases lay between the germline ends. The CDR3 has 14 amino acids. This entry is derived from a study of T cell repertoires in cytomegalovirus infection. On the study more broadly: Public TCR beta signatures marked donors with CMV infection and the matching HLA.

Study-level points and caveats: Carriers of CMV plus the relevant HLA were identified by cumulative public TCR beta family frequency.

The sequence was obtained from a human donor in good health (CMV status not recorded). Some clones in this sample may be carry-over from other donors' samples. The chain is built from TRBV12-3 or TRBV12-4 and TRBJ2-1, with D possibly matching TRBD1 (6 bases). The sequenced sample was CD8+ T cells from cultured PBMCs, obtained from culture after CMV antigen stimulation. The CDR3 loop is CASSFEGVYNEQFF. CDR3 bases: TGTGCCAGCAGTTTTGAGGGGGTCTACAATGAGCAGTTCTTC.